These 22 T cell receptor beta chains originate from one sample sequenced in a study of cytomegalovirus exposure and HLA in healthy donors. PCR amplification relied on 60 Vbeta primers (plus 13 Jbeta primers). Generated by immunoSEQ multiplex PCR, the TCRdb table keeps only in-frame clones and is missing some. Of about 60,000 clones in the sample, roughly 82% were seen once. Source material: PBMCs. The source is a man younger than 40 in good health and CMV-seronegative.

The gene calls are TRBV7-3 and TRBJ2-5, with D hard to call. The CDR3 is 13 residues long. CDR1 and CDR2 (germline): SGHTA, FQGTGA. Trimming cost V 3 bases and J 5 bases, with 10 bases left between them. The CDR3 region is CASSFRKEETQYF. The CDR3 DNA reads TGTGCCAGCAGCTTCCGGAAGGAGGAGACCCAGTACTTC.

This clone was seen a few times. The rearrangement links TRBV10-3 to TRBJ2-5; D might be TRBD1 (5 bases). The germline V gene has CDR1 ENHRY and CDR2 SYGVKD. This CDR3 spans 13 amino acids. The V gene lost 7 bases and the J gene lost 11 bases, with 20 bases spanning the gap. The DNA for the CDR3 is TGTGCCATCAACTGGACACCCCATAGTGAGCAGTACTTC. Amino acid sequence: CAINWTPHSEQYF.

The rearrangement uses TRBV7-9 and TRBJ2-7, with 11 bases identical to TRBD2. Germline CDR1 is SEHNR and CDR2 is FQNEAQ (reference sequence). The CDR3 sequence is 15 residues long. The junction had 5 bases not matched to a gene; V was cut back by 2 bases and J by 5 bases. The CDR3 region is CASSLIAGGPHEQYF. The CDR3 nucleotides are TGTGCCAGCAGCTTAATAGCGGGGGGGCCCCACGAGCAGTACTTC.

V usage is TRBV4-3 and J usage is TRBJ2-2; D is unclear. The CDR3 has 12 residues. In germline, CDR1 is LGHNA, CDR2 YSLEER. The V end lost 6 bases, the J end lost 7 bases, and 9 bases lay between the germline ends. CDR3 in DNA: TGCGCCAGCAGACACGTCGTCGGGGAGCTGTTTTTT. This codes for CASRHVVGELFF.

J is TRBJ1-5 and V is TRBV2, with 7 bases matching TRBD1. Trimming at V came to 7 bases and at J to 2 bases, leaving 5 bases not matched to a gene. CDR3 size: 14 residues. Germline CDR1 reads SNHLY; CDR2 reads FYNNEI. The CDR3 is CASNHDRGNQPQHF. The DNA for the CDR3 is TGTGCCAGCAATCATGACAGGGGCAATCAGCCCCAGCATTTT.

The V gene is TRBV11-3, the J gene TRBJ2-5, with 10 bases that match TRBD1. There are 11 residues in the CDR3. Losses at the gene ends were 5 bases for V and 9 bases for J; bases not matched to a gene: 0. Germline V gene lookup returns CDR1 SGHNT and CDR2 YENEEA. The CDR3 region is CASSGTGAQYF. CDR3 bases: TGTGCCAGCAGCGGGACAGGGGCCCAGTACTTC.

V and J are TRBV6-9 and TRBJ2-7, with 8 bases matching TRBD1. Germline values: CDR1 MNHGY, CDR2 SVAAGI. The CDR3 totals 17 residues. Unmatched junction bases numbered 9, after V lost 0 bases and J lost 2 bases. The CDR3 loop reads CASSYSGRDRITYEQYF. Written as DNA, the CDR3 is TGTGCCAGCAGTTATTCGGGAAGGGACAGGATAACCTACGAGCAGTACTTC.

CDR3 protein: CASSERQGALSPLHF. CDR3 DNA sequence: TGTGCCAGCAGTGAAAGACAGGGGGCTCTTTCACCCCTCCACTTT. The chain is built from TRBV2 and TRBJ1-6; TRBD1 matches at 10 bases. The CDR3 runs 15 residues. Trimming took 2 bases from V and 9 from J; bases not matched to a gene: 4. Germline CDR1 and CDR2: SNHLY and FYNNEI.

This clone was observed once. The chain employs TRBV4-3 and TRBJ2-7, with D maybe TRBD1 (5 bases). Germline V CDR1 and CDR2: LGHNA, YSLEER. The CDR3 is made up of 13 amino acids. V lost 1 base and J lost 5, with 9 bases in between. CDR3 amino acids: CASSQAEGDEQYF. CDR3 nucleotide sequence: TGCGCCAGCAGCCAAGCGGAAGGGGACGAGCAGTACTTC.

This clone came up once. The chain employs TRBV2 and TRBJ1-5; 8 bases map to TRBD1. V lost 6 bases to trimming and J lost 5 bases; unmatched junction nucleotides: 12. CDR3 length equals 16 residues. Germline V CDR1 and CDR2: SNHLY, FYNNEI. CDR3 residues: CASRAVGQGLDQPQHF. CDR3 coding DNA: TGTGCCAGCAGGGCCGTAGGACAGGGTCTAGATCAGCCCCAGCATTTT.

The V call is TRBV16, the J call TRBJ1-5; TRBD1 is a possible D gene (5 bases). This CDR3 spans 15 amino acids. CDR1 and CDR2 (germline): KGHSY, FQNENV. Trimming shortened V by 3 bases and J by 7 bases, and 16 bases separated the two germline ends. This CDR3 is CASSHSGQGGQPQHF. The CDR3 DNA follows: TGTGCCAGCAGCCATTCAGGGCAGGGAGGCCAGCCCCAGCATTTT.

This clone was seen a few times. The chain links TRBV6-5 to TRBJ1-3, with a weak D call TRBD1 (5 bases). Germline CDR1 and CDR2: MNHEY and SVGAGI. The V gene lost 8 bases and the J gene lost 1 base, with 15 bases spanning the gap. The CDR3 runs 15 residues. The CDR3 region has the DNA TGTGCCAGCTCCAGGGCAGTCAATTCTGGAAACACCATATATTTT. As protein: CASSRAVNSGNTIYF.

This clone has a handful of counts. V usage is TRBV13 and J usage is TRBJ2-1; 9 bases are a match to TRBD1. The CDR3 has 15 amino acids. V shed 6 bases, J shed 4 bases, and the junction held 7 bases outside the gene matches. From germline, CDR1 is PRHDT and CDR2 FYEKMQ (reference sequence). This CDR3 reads CASRQQGAKYNEQFF. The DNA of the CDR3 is TGTGCCAGCAGGCAACAGGGGGCTAAATACAATGAGCAGTTCTTC.

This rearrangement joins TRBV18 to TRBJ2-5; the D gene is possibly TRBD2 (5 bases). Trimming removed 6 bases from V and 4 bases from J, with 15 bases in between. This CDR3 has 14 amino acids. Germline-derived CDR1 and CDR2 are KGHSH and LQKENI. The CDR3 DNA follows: TGTGCCAGCTCCGACAAGGCTAGCCGAGAGACCCAGTACTTC. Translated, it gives CASSDKASRETQYF.

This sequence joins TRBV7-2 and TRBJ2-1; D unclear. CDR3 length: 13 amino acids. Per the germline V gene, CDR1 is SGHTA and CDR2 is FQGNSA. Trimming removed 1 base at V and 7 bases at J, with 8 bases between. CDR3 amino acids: CASSLGRWNEQFF. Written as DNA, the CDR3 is TGTGCCAGCAGCTTAGGCAGGTGGAATGAGCAGTTCTTC.

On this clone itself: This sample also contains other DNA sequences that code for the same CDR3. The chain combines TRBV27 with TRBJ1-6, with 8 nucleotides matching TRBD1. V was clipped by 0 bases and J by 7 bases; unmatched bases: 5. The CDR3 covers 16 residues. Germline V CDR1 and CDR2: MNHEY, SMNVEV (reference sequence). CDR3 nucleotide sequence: TGTGCCAGCAGTTTATCTCAGGGGGCATGGAATTCACCCCTCCACTTT. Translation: CASSLSQGAWNSPLHF.

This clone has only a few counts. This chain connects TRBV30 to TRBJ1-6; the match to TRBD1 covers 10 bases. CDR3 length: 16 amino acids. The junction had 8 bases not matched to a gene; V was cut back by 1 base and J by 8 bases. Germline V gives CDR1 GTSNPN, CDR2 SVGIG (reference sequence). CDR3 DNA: TGTGCCTGGAGTGAAGAGACAGGGGGCGCGGATTCACCCCTCCACTTT. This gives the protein CAWSEETGGADSPLHF.

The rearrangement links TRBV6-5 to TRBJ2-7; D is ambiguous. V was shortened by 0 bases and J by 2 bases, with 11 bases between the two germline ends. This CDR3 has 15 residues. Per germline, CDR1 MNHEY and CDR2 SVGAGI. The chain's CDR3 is CASSYSTHGAYEQYF. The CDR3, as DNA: TGTGCCAGCAGTTACTCAACTCACGGAGCCTACGAGCAGTACTTC.

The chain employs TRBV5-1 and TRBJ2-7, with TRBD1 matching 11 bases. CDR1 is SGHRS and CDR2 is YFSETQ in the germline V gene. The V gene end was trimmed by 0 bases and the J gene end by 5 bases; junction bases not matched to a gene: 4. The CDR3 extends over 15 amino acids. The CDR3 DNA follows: TGCGCCAGCAGCTTGGGGACAGGGGGCAAGGACGAGCAGTACTTC. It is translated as CASSLGTGGKDEQYF.

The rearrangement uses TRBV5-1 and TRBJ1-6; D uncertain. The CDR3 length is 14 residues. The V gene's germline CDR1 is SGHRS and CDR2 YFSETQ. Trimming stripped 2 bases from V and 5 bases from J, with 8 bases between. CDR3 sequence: CASSLSGDNSPLHF. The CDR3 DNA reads TGCGCCAGCAGCTTAAGCGGAGATAATTCACCCCTCCACTTT.

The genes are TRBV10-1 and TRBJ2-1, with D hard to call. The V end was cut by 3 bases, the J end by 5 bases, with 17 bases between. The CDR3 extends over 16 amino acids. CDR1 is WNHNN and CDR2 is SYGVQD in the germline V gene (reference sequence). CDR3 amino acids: CASSDPGFYGNNEQFF. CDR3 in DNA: TGCGCCAGCAGTGATCCCGGGTTCTACGGTAACAATGAGCAGTTCTTC.

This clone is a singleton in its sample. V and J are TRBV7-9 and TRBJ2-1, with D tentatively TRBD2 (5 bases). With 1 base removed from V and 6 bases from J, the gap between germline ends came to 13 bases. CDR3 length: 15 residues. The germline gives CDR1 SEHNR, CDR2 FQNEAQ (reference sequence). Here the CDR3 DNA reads TGTGCCAGCAGCTTAGTGGGAGCGGAGCTCAATGAGCAGTTCTTC. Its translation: CASSLVGAELNEQFF. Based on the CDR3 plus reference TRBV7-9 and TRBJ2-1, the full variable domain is DTGVSQNPRHKITKRGQNVTFRCDPISEHNRLYWYRQTLGQGPEFLTYFQNEAQLEKSRLLSDRFSAERPKGSFSTLEIQRTEQGDSAMYLCASSLVGAELNEQFFGPGTRLTVL.